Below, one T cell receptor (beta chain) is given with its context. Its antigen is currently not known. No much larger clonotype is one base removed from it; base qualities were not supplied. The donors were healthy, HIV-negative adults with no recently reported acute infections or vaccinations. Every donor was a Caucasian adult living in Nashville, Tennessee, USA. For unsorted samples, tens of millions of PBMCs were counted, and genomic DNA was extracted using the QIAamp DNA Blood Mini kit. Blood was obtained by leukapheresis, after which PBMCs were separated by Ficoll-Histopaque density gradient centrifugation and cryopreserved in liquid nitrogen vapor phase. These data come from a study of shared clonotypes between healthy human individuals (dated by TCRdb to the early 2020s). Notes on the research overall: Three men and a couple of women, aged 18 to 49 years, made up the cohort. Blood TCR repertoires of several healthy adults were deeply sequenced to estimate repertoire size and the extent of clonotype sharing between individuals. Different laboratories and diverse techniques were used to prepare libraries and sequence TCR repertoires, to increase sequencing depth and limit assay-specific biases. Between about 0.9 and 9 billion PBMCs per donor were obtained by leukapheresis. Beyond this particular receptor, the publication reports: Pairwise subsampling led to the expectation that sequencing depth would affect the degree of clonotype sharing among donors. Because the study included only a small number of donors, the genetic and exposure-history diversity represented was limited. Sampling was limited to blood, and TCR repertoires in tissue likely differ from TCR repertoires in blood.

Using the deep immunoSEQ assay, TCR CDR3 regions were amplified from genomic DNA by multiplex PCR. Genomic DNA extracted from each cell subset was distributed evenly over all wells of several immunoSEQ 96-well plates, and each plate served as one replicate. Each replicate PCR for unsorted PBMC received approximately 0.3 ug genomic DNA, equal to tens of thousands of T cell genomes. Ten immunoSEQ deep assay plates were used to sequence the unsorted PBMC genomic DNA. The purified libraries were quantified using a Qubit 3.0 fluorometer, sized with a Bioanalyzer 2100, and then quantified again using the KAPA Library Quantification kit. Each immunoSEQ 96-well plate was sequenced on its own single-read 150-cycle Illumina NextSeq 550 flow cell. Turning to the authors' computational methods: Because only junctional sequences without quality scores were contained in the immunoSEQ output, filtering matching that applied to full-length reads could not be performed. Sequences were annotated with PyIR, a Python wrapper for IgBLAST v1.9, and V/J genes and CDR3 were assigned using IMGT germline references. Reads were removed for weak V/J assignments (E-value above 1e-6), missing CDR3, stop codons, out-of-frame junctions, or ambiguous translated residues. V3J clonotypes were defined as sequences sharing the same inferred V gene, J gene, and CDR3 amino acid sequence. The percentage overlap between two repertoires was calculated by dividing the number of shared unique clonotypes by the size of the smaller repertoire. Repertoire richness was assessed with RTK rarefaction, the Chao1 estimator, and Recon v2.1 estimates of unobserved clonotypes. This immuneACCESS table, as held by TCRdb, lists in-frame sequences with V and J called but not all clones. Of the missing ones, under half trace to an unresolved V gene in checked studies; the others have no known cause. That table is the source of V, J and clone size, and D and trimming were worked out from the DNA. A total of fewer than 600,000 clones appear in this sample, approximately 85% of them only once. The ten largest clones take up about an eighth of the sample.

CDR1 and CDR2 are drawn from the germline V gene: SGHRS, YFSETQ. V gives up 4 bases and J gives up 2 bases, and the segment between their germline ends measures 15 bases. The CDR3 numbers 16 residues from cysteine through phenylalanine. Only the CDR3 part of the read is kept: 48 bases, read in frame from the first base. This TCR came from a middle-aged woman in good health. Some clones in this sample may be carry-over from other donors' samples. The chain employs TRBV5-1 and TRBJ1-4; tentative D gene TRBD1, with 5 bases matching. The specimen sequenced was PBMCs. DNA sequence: TGCGCCAGCAGCACCTCTGGGGGATTGACTAATGAAAAACTGTTTTTT. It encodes CASSTSGGLTNEKLFF.